Below are 27 T cell receptor beta chains sequenced from a single sample in a study of CD8+ T cells in alopecia areata. RNA extraction was followed by reverse transcription into cDNA, which acted as the sequencing template. Repertoires were generated with immunoSEQ multiplex PCR, while TCRdb's copy carries only in-frame clones and drops some. The sample includes over 250,000 clones, 60% of them seen just once. Treatment here: oral pan-JAK inhibitor, 5-10 mg twice daily. The source material was CD4+ T cells sorted from blood, sampled around week 53, from a patient treated with tofacitinib. Receptors were obtained from a human donor with alopecia areata.

This clone was detected only once. The chain recombines TRBV29-1 with TRBJ1-1, with D tentatively TRBD1 (6 bases). The CDR3 extends over 11 amino acids. Deletions cut 5 bases from V and 8 bases from J, with 12 bases between. Germline CDR1 and CDR2: SQVTM and ANQGSEA. This CDR3 is CSVLNRVEAFF. CDR3 in DNA: TGCAGCGTTCTAAACAGGGTCGAAGCTTTCTTT.

This clone has just one count. The V and J genes are TRBV10-3 and TRBJ1-6, with unresolved D. V lost 3 bases to trimming and J lost 10 bases, with 16 bases between them. Germline-derived CDR1 and CDR2 are ENHRY and SYGVKD. This CDR3 is built from 15 residues. This CDR3 reads CAISEGRRTTSPLHF. In DNA form, the CDR3 reads TGTGCCATCAGTGAAGGTAGGAGAACAACCTCACCCCTCCACTTT.

This clone has more than one count but fewer than ten. The gene calls are TRBV9 and TRBJ2-1, with TRBD2 matching over 8 bases. The CDR3 is made up of 15 amino acids. The ends lost 4 bases at V and 9 bases at J; junction bases unmatched: 12. The germline V gene has CDR1 SGDLS and CDR2 YYNGEE. CDR3 sequence reads: CASSPGLERRVEQFF. The CDR3 DNA sequence: TGTGCCAGCAGCCCGGGACTAGAGCGGAGGGTTGAGCAGTTCTTC.

This clone was seen more than once but under ten times. The chain recombines TRBV29-1 with TRBJ2-5; 12 nucleotides align to TRBD2. The CDR3 spans 15 residues. CDR1 SQVTM and CDR2 ANQGSEA come from the germline V gene. V dropped 6 bases and J dropped 1; count of bases not matched to a gene: 6. The CDR3 nucleotides read TGCAGCGTCGCCGGACTAGCGGGGCCCCAAGAGACCCAGTACTTC. Its translation: CSVAGLAGPQETQYF. The full variable domain, its missing parts supplied by reference TRBV29-1 and TRBJ2-5, is SAVISQKPSRDICQRGTSLTIQCQVDSQVTMMFWYRQQPGQSLTLIATANQGSEATYESGFVIDKFPISRPNLTFSTLTVSNMSPEDSSIYLCSVAGLAGPQETQYFGPGTRLLVL.

Concerning this clone itself: The junction differs from germline at one of its ends, possibly a read error. This chain uses TRBV27 with TRBJ1-1, with 7 positions matching TRBD1. Germline loops: CDR1 MNHEY, CDR2 SMNVEV (reference sequence). This CDR3 is built from 15 residues. The CDR3 DNA follows: TGTGCCAGCAGTCTATCGACAGGGTATAAGGTTGAAGCTTTCTTT. Residues: CASSLSTGYKVEAFF.

V usage is TRBV7-2 and J usage is TRBJ2-1, with D tentatively TRBD1 (6 bases). Germline V gene sequence: CDR1 SGHTA, CDR2 FQGNSA. This CDR3 contains 11 residues. V gave up 1 base and J gave up 15 bases, with 10 bases separating them. The CDR3 region is CASSLVTGTFF. The CDR3 region has the DNA TGTGCCAGCAGCTTAGTAACAGGGACGTTCTTC. Variable domain in full (rest from reference TRBV7-2 and TRBJ2-1): GAGVSQSPSNKVTEKGKDVELRCDPISGHTALYWYRQSLGQGLEFLIYFQGNSAPDKSGLPSDRFSAERTGGSVSTLTIQRTQQEDSAVYLCASSLVTGTFFGPGTRLTVL.

This chain links TRBV27 with TRBJ1-2; 8 bases are shared with TRBD1. Unmatched junction bases numbered 7, after V lost 6 bases and J lost 7 bases. The CDR3 consists of 13 residues. Germline lookup yields CDR1 MNHEY and CDR2 SMNVEV (reference sequence). This chain's CDR3 is CASRSTGGGGYTF. The DNA for the CDR3 is TGTGCCAGCAGATCTACAGGGGGAGGTGGCTACACCTTC.

The J gene is TRBJ1-2, the V gene TRBV20-1; D gene uncertain. V lost 6 bases to trimming and J lost 4 bases, with 9 bases between them. This CDR3 has 11 amino acids. CDR1 and CDR2 (germline): DFQATT, SNEGSKA (reference sequence). CDR3 sequence reads: CSASRSYGYTF. CDR3 nucleotide sequence: TGCAGTGCCTCGAGGTCCTATGGCTACACCTTC.

This chain joins TRBV29-1 and TRBJ2-3, with a possible D match to TRBD1 (6 bases). Germline CDR1 and CDR2: SQVTM and ANQGSEA. CDR3 length: 14 amino acids. Trimming removed 5 bases from V and 1 base from J, with 13 bases in between. The CDR3, as DNA: TGCAGCGTTCGGGGACAAGGGCGCACAGATACGCAGTATTTT. Amino acid sequence: CSVRGQGRTDTQYF.

The chain has TRBV2 and TRBJ2-5; 7 bases are a match to TRBD1. Germline CDR1 SNHLY, CDR2 FYNNEI. J was trimmed by 2 bases and V by 9 bases; bases with no gene match: 6. The CDR3 covers 13 residues. The DNA of the CDR3 is TGTGCCAGTCGCCGGGACAGTCAAGAGACCCAGTACTTC. The encoded protein is CASRRDSQETQYF.

The J gene is TRBJ1-4, the V gene TRBV29-1; tentatively, D is TRBD1 (6 bases). Germline V lookup: CDR1 SQVTM, CDR2 ANQGSEA. The ends were cut back, 3 bases at V and 7 bases at J, with 15 bases in the middle. This CDR3 comprises 14 residues. CDR3 protein: CSVENKGGREKLFF. CDR3 nucleotides: TGCAGCGTTGAGAACAAGGGGGGTCGTGAAAAACTGTTTTTT.

The V and J genes are TRBV15 and TRBJ2-1; TRBD2 agrees at 14 bases. Germline V gives CDR1 LNHNV, CDR2 YYDKDF (reference sequence). CDR3 length: 16 amino acids. Trimming at V came to 2 bases and at J to 8 bases, leaving 5 bases not matched to a gene. This chain's CDR3 is CATSRRLAGGIDEQFF. Here the CDR3 DNA reads TGTGCCACCAGCAGAAGACTAGCGGGGGGGATCGATGAGCAGTTCTTC.

The genes are TRBV30 and TRBJ1-1, with unresolved D. CDR1 is GTSNPN and CDR2 is SVGIG in the germline V gene (reference sequence). The CDR3 totals 12 residues. V was pared by 2 bases and J by 7 bases, with 11 bases between. CDR3 sequence reads: CAWSFSRLEAFF. CDR3 DNA: TGTGCCTGGAGTTTCTCCCGGCTTGAAGCTTTCTTT.

The V call is TRBV30, the J call TRBJ1-4, with TRBD1 identical over 7 bases. This CDR3 has 14 amino acids. Germline V gives CDR1 GTSNPN, CDR2 SVGIG (reference sequence). Germline trimming cut 0 bases from V and 6 bases from J; bases unmatched to any gene: 4. The CDR3 bases are TGTGCCTGGAGTGTCGGGCAGGGGGATGAAAAACTGTTTTTT. The encoded protein is CAWSVGQGDEKLFF.

In this sample, this clone turned up once. The chain links TRBV29-1 to TRBJ2-1; the match to TRBD2 covers 10 bases. Germline V lookup: CDR1 SQVTM, CDR2 ANQGSEA. V lost 6 bases to trimming and J lost 6 bases; unmatched junction nucleotides: 11. The CDR3 runs 15 residues. Here the CDR3 DNA reads TGCAGCGTCGCTCAGGGTAGCGGGGGGCCCAATGAGCAGTTCTTC. It translates to CSVAQGSGGPNEQFF.

The rearrangement joins TRBV9 to TRBJ1-6, with 7 bases identical to TRBD1. Germline assignment: CDR1 SGDLS and CDR2 YYNGEE. The CDR3 loop spans 15 amino acids. Losses at the gene ends were 3 bases for V and 9 bases for J; bases not matched to a gene: 9. In DNA form, the CDR3 reads TGTGCCAGCAGCGGCCATACAGGGGAGACTTCACCCCTCCACTTT. It yields the protein CASSGHTGETSPLHF.

This clone was seen only once. In DNA form, the CDR3 reads TGTGCCAGCAGGCCGGGTAGATCACCCCTCCACTTT. Encoded protein: CASRPGRSPLHF. The V and J genes are TRBV6-6 and TRBJ1-6; the D is unclear. CDR1 is MNHNY and CDR2 is SVGAGI in the germline V gene (reference sequence). The CDR3 runs 12 residues. Trimming removed 6 bases from V and 10 bases from J, with 10 bases in between.

This clone came up once. The same CDR3 arises from other DNA sequences in this sample as well. The J gene is TRBJ2-3, the V gene TRBV30, with 7 bases lining up with TRBD2. CDR1 GTSNPN and CDR2 SVGIG come from the germline V gene (reference sequence). This CDR3 spans 15 amino acids. The V and J ends lost 0 bases and 3 bases, in that order; junction bases with no gene match: 6. CDR3 nucleotides: TGTGCCTGGAGTGTACTGGCGGGAGCTACAGATACGCAGTATTTT. As protein: CAWSVLAGATDTQYF.

The V and J genes are TRBV20-1 and TRBJ2-7, with D possibly being TRBD2 (5 bases). Germline CDR1 is DFQATT and CDR2 is SNEGSKA (reference sequence). The CDR3 runs 11 residues. V was cut by 6 bases and J by 7 bases, with 13 bases left in between. The CDR3 region is CSAPGEREQYF. Here the CDR3 DNA reads TGCAGTGCCCCCGGGGAGAGGGAGCAGTACTTC.

This sequence joins TRBV27 and TRBJ2-7, with D possibly matching TRBD1 (6 bases). The germline CDR1 and CDR2 sequences are MNHEY and SMNVEV (reference sequence). This CDR3 comprises 15 residues. V gave up 6 bases and J gave up 0 bases, with 15 bases separating them. DNA for the CDR3: TGTGCCAGCAGAGCCACAGGGCTTAGCTCCTACGAGCAGTACTTC. It specifies CASRATGLSSYEQYF.

This clone occurred once. V gene TRBV6-5 combines with J gene TRBJ1-2; D might be TRBD1 (5 bases). Germline V CDR1 and CDR2: MNHEY, SVGAGI. V was pared by 0 bases and J by 5 bases, with 10 bases between. This CDR3 contains 14 residues. The CDR3 sequence: CASSYSSRDYGYTF. In nucleotides, the CDR3 is TGTGCCAGCAGTTACTCGAGCAGGGATTATGGCTACACCTTC.

This clone was counted a few times. The chain carries TRBV5-4 and TRBJ2-5; 7 bases map to TRBD2. Germline loops: CDR1 SGHNT, CDR2 YYREEE (reference sequence). V lost 5 bases, J lost 2 bases, and 9 bases stayed unmatched. The CDR3 covers 15 residues. Here the CDR3 DNA reads TGTGCCAGCAGATTCGGGGGGACCGTACAAGAGACCCAGTACTTC. The encoded protein is CASRFGGTVQETQYF.

V and J are TRBV5-1 and TRBJ1-1; 8 nucleotides match TRBD1. Germline V CDR1 and CDR2: SGHRS, YFSETQ. The length of the CDR3 is 14 residues. V lost 5 bases and J lost 3; bases outside the gene matches: 6. CDR3 nucleotide sequence: TGCGCCAGCAGACCCGGACAGGGCGACACTGAAGCTTTCTTT. Amino acid sequence: CASRPGQGDTEAFF.

This clone was counted a single time. This rearrangement joins TRBV15 to TRBJ2-7; 7 nucleotides match TRBD1. The germline gives CDR1 LNHNV, CDR2 YYDKDF (reference sequence). This CDR3 region has 16 residues. V lost 1 base and J lost 0; bases outside the gene matches: 6. CDR3 protein: CATSRGLDRSSYEQYF. For the CDR3, the DNA is TGTGCCACCAGCAGAGGCCTGGACAGGTCCTCCTACGAGCAGTACTTC.

This clone was counted once. The chain employs TRBV7-9 and TRBJ1-6, with 7 nucleotides matching TRBD1. Germline V lookup: CDR1 SEHNR, CDR2 FQNEAQ (reference sequence). The CDR3 runs to 17 residues. Trimming cost V 5 bases and J 4 bases; bases outside gene matches: 11. The CDR3 DNA follows: TGTGCCAGCAGCCCTATGGGACAGTTCAATTATAATTCACCCCTCCACTTT. This translates into CASSPMGQFNYNSPLHF.

This sequence joins TRBV30 and TRBJ1-1, with TRBD1 matching over 9 bases. The CDR3 length is 13 residues. Germline trimming cut 3 bases from V and 3 bases from J; bases unmatched to any gene: 2. Germline V lookup: CDR1 GTSNPN, CDR2 SVGIG (reference sequence). The CDR3 sequence is CAWRGQGDTEAFF. The CDR3 nucleotides read TGTGCCTGGAGGGGACAGGGAGACACTGAAGCTTTCTTT.

The chain combines TRBV30 with TRBJ2-5; 8 bases are a match to TRBD2. Trimming took 4 bases from V and 4 from J; bases not matched to a gene: 5. Germline V lookup: CDR1 GTSNPN, CDR2 SVGIG (reference sequence). The CDR3 loop spans 13 amino acids. This CDR3 reads CAWTGGVGETQYF. DNA for the CDR3: TGTGCCTGGACCGGGGGGGTCGGAGAGACCCAGTACTTC.